The 6 T cell receptor beta chains reported below all come from one sample, sequenced in a study of blood T cells in healthy people across ages. Together with a sample-barcoded 5' primer, a J-beta primer mix was included in a second PCR lasting roughly 6 to 12 cycles. TCRdb re-called the 5' RACE reads with MiXCR, one entry per CDR3 protein. Seen here are 750,000 to 950,000 distinct CDR3 sequences, about 26% observed once, and the top ten hold less than 3.5%. In addition, the sample was reused for a study of T cells of mothers and their children.

Sequencing used blood. The receptor source for this set is a boy younger than 18 in good health.

The DNA of the CDR3 is TGCAGTGCTAATAGCGGTTCACGCTCCTACAATGAGCAGTTCTTC. Translated, it gives CSANSGSRSYNEQFF. The rearrangement links TRBV20-1 to TRBJ2-1; maybe TRBD2 (6 bases). Germline CDR1 reads DFQATT; CDR2 reads SNEGSKA (reference sequence). Trimming took 4 bases from V and 0 from J, leaving 13 bases between them. The CDR3 consists of 15 residues.

This clonotype was counted between two and nine times. The rearrangement joins TRBV7-9 to TRBJ2-1; 7 nucleotides align to TRBD2. Germline V CDR1 and CDR2: SEHNR, FQNEAQ (reference sequence). The CDR3 sequence is 10 residues long. V gave up 11 bases and J gave up 10 bases; unmatched junction bases: 5. This CDR3 reads CAVTGGEQFF. The CDR3 region has the DNA TGTGCCGTAACCGGGGGGGAGCAGTTCTTC.

This clonotype was observed a handful of times. V gene TRBV10-3 combines with J gene TRBJ1-4; D remains unclear. The CDR3 spans 17 residues. Germline CDR1 is ENHRY and CDR2 is SYGVKD. Trimming shortened V by 10 bases and J by 3 bases, and 24 bases separated the two germline ends. The CDR3 nucleotides read TGTGCCACCAAAGGTTCGGCAGGACTAAACGCTAATGAAAAACTGTTTTTT. Translating it yields CATKGSAGLNANEKLFF.

V usage is TRBV7-8 and J usage is TRBJ2-6; D ambiguous. This CDR3 is built from 15 residues. Germline CDR1 is SGHVS and CDR2 is FQNEAQ. The V end was cut by 3 bases, the J end by 0 bases, with 6 bases between. CDR3 coding DNA: TGTGCCAGCAGCTTTAACCCCTCTGGGGCCAACGTCCTGACTTTC. Amino acids: CASSFNPSGANVLTF.

Only a few counts were recorded for this clonotype. This sequence joins TRBV9 and TRBJ2-1, with 7 bases that match TRBD2. The V gene end was trimmed by 3 bases and the J gene end by 4 bases; junction bases not matched to a gene: 13. Germline V gene sequence: CDR1 SGDLS, CDR2 YYNGEE. CDR3 length: 17 residues. The CDR3 DNA reads as TGTGCCAGCAGCGGACCCCCCGGGACTACCACGTACAATGAGCAGTTCTTC. The encoded protein is CASSGPPGTTTYNEQFF.

This clonotype occurred a few times. The CDR3 sequence: CSARGQRGGGELFF. The CDR3 nucleotides read TGCAGTGCCCGCGGACAGAGGGGAGGCGGGGAGCTGTTTTTT. V gene TRBV20-1 combines with J gene TRBJ2-2; D possibly uses TRBD1 or TRBD2 (6 bases each). The CDR3 consists of 14 residues. V was clipped by 6 bases and J by 7 bases, with 18 bases between them. The V gene's germline CDR1 is DFQATT and CDR2 SNEGSKA (reference sequence).